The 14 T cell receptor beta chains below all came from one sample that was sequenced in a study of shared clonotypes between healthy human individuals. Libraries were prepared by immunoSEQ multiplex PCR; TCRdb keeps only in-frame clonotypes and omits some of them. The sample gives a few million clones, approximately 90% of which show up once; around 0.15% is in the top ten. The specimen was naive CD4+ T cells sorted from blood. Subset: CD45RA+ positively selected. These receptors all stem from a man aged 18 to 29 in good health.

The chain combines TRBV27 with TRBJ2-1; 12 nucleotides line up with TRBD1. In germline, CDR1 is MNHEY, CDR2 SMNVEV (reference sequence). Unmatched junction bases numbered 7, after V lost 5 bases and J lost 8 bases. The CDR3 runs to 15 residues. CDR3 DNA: TGTGCCAGCAGTCCCCGCCGGGACAGGGGGCATGAGCAGTTCTTC. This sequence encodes CASSPRRDRGHEQFF.

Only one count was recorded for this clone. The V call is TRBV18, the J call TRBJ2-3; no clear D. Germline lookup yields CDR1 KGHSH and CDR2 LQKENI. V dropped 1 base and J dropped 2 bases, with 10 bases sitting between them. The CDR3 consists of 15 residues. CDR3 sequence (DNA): TGTGCCAGCTCACCACTCGGAGATTTCACAGATACGCAGTATTTT. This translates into CASSPLGDFTDTQYF.

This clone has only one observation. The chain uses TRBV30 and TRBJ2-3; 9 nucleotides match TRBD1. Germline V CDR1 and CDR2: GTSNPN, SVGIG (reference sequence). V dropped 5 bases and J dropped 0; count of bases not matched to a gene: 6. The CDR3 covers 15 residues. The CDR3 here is CAWSGTGTSTDTQYF. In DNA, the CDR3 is TGTGCCTGGTCAGGGACAGGGACTAGCACAGATACGCAGTATTTT. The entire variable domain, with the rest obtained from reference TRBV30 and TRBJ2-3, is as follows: SQTIHQWPATLVQPVGSPLSLECTVEGTSNPNLYWYRQAAGRGLQLLFYSVGIGQISSEVPQNLSASRPQDRQFILSSKKLLLSDSGFYLCAWSGTGTSTDTQYFGPGTRLTVL.

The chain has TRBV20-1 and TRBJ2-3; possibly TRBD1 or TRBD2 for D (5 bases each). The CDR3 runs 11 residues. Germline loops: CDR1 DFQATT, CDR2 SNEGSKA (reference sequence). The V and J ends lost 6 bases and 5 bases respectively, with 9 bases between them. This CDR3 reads CSARGVDTQYF. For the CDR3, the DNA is TGCAGTGCCCGAGGGGTAGATACGCAGTATTTT.

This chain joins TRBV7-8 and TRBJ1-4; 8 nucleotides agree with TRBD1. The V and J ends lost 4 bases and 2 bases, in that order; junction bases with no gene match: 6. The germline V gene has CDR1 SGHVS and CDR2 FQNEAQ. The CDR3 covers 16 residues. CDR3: CASSSAGGGTNEKLFF. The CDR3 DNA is TGTGCCAGCAGCTCGGCAGGGGGCGGGACTAATGAAAAACTGTTTTTT. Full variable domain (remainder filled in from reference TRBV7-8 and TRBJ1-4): GAGVSQSPRYKVAKRGQDVALRCDPISGHVSLFWYQQALGQGPEFLTYFQNEAQLDKSGLPSDRFFAERPEGSVSTLKIQRTQQEDSAVYLCASSSAGGGTNEKLFFGSGTQLSVL.

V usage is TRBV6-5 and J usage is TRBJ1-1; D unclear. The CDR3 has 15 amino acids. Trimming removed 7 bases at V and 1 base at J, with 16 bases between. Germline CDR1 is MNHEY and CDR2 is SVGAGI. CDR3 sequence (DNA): TGTGCCAGCAAGCAATCCGACGGGCGGAACACTGAAGCTTTCTTT. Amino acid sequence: CASKQSDGRNTEAFF.

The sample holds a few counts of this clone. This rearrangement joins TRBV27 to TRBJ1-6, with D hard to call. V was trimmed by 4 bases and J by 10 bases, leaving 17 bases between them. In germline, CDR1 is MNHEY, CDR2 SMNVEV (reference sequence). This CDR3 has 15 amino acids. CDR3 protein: CASSSQNSRGSPLHF. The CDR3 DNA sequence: TGTGCCAGCAGTTCACAAAACAGCCGCGGGTCACCCCTCCACTTT.

For the CDR3, the DNA is TGTGCCAGCAGCTTAGGGGGGACAGGGACCCCTGGAAACACCATATATTTT. It codes for CASSLGGTGTPGNTIYF. The rearrangement links TRBV7-8 to TRBJ1-3; 9 bases are a match to TRBD1. J lost 2 bases, V lost 1 base, and 6 bases had no gene match. The CDR3 covers 17 residues. Germline V gives CDR1 SGHVS, CDR2 FQNEAQ.

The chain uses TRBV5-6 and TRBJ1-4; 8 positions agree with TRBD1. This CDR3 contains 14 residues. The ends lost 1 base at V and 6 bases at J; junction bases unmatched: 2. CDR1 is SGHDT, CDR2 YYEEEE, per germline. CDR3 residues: CASSLQGAYEKLFF. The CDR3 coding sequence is TGTGCCAGCAGCTTGCAGGGGGCGTATGAAAAACTGTTTTTT.

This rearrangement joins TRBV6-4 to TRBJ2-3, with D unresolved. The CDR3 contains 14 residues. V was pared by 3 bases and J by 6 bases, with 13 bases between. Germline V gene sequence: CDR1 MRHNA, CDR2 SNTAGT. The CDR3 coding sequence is TGTGCCAGCAGTGAGACGGGCCTACGGGATACGCAGTATTTT. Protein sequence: CASSETGLRDTQYF.

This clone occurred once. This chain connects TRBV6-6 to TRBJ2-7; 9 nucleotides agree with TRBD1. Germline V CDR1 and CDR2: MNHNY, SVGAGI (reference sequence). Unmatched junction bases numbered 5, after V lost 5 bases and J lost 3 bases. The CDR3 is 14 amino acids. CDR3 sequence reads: CASSMQTGGYEQYF. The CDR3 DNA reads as TGTGCCAGCAGTATGCAGACAGGGGGCTACGAGCAGTACTTC.

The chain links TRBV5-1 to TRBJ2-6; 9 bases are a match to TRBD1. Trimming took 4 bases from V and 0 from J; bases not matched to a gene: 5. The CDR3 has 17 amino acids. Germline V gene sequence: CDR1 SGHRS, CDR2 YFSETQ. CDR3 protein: CASSGDRAGSGANVLTF. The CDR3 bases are TGCGCCAGCAGCGGGGACAGGGCAGGCTCTGGGGCCAACGTCCTGACTTTC.

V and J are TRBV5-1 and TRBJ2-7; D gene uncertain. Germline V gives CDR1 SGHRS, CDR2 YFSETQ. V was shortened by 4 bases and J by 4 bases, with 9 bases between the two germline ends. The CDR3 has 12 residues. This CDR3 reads CASSTAGYEQYF. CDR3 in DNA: TGCGCCAGCAGCACCGCAGGATACGAGCAGTACTTC.

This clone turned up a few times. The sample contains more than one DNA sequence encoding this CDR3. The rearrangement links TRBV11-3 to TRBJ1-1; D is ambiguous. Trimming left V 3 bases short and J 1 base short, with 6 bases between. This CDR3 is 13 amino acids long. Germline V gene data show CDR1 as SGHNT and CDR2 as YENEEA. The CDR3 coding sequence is TGTGCCAGCAGCTTTGGGGAGAACACTGAAGCTTTCTTT. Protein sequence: CASSFGENTEAFF.